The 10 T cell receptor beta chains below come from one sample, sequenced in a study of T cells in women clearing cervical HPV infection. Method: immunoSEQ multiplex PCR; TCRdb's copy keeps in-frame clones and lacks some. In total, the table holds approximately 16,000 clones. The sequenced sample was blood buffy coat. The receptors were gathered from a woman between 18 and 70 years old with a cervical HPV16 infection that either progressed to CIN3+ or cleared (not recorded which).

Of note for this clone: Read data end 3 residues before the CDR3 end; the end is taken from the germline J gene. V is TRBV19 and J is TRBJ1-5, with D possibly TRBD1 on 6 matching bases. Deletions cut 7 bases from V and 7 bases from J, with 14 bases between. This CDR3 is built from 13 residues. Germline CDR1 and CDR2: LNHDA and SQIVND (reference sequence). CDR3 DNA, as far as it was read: TGTGCCAGTATCCGGAGGAGGGGGCAGCCC. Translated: CASIRRRGQP. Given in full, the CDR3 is CASIRRRGQPQHF.

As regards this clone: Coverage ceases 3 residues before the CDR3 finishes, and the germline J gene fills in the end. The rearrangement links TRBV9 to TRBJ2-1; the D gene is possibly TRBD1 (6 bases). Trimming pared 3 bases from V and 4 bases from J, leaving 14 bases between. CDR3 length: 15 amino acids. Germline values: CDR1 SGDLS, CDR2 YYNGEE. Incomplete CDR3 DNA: TGTGCCAGCAGCGGGAATCCCGGACAGTACAATGAG. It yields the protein CASSGNPGQYNE. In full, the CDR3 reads CASSGNPGQYNEQFF.

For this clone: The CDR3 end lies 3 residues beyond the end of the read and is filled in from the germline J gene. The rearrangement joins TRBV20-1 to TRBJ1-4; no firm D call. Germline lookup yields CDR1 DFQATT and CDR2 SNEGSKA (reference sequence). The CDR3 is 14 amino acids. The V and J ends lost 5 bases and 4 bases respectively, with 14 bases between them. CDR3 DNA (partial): TGCAGTGCTCCAACCGGGGTCAATAATGAAAAA. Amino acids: CSAPTGVNNEK. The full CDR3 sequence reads CSAPTGVNNEKLFF.

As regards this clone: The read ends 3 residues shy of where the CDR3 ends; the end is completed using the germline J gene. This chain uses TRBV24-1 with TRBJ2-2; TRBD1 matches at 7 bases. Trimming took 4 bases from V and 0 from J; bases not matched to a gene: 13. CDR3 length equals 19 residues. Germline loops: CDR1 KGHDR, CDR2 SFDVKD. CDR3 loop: CATSDPTGSVNANTGELFF. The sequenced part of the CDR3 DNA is TGTGCCACCAGTGACCCGACAGGGTCGGTAAACGCGAACACCGGGGAG.

The CDR3 sequence is CASSLTYNSPLHF. CDR3 DNA, as far as it was read: TGCGCCAGCAGTTTGACTTATAATTCACCC. This chain uses TRBV10-1 with TRBJ1-6; the D is unclear. The read comes to an end 3 residues before the CDR3 does, leaving the germline J gene to fill in the end. Germline-derived CDR1 and CDR2 are WNHNN and SYGVQD (reference sequence). Trimming cost V 5 bases and J 4 bases, with 6 bases left between them. This CDR3 is 13 amino acids long.

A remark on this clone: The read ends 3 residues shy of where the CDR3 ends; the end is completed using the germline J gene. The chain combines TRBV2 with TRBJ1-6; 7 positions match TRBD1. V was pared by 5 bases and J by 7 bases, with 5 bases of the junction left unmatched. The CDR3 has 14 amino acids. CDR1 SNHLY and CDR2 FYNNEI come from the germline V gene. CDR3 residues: CASSSVQGNSPLHF. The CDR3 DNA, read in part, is TGTGCCAGCAGTTCGGTACAGGGGAATTCACCC.

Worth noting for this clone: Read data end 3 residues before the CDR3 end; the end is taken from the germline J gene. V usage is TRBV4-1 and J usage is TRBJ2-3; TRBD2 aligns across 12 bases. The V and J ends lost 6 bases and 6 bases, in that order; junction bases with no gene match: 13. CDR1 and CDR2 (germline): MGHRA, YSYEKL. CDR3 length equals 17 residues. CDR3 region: CASSPRRLAGVPDTQYF. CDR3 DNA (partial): TGCGCCAGCAGTCCTCGACGACTAGCGGGGGTGCCTGATACG.

The CDR3 protein is CSARAATRGGAYEQYF. Incomplete CDR3 DNA: TGCAGTGCTAGAGCTGCCACTAGGGGGGGTGCCTACGAG. The chain has TRBV20-1 and TRBJ2-7, with D possibly matching TRBD2 (7 bases). The read ends 3 residues before the CDR3 terminus; that terminus is restored from the germline J gene. The CDR3 is made up of 16 amino acids. V was clipped by 1 base and J by 2 bases, with 18 bases between them. Germline V gene sequence: CDR1 DFQATT, CDR2 SNEGSKA (reference sequence).

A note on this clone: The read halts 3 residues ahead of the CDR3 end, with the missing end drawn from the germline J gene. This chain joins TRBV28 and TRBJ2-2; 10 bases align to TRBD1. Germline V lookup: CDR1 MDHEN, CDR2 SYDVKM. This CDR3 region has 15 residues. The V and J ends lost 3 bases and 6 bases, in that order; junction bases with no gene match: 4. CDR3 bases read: TGTGCCAGCAGTTTCTGGGACAGGGGCGCCGGGGAG. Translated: CASSFWDRGAGE. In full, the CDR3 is CASSFWDRGAGELFF.

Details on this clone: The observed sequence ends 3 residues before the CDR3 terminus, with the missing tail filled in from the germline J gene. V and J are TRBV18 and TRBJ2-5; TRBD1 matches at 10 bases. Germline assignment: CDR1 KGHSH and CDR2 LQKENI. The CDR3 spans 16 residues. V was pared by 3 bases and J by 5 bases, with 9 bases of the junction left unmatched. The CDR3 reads CASSPRQGAHRETQYF. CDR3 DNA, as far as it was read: TGTGCCAGCTCACCTAGACAGGGGGCGCATCGGGAGACC.